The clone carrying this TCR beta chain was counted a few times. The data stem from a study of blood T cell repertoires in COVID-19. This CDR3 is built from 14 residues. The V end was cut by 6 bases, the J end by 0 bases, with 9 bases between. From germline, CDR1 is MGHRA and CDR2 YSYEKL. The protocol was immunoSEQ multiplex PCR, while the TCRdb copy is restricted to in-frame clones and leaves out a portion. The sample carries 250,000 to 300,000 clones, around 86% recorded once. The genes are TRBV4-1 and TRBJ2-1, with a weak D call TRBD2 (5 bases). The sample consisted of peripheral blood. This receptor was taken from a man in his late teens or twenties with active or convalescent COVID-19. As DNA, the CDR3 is TGCGCCAGCAGAGCGGTTGACTCCTACAATGAGCAGTTCTTC. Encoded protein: CASRAVDSYNEQFF.